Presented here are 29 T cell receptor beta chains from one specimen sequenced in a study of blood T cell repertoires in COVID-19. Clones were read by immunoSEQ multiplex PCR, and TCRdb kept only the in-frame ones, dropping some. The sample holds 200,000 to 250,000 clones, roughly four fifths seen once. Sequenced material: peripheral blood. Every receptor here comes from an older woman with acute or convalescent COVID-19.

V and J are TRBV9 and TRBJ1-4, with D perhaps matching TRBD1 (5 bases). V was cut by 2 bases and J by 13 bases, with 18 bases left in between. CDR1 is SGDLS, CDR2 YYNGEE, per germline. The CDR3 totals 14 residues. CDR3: CASSVSWRGVALFF. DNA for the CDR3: TGTGCCAGCAGCGTCTCATGGCGGGGGGTGGCACTGTTTTTT.

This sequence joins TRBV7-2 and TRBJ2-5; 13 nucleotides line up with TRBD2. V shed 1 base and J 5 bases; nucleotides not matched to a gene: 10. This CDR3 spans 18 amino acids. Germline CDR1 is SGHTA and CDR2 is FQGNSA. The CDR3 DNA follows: TGTGCCAGCAGCTTAGTGACTAGCGGGGGGCAGGGTGGCGAGACCCAGTACTTC. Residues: CASSLVTSGGQGGETQYF.

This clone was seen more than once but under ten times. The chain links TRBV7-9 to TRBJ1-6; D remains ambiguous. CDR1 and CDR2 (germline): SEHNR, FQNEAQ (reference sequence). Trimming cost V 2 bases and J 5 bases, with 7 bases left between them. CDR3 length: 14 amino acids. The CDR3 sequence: CASSLNSNNSPLHF. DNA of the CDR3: TGTGCCAGCAGCTTAAACAGCAATAATTCACCCCTCCACTTT.

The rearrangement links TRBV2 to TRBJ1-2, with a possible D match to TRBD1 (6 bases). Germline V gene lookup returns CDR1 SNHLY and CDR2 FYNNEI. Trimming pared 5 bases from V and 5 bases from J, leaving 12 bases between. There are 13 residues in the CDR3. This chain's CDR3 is CASSPDSSYGYTF. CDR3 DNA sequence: TGTGCCAGCAGTCCGGACAGCTCTTATGGCTACACCTTC. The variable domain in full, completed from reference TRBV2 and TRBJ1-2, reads EPEVTQTPSHQVTQMGQEVILRCVPISNHLYFYWYRQILGQKVEFLVSFYNNEISEKSEIFDDQFSVERPDGSNFTLKIRSTKLEDSAMYFCASSPDSSYGYTFGSGTRLTVV.

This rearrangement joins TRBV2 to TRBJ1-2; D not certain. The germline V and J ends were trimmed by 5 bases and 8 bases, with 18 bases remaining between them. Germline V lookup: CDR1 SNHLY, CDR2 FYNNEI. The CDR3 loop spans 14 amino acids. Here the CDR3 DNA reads TGTGCCAGCAGTCCAGGACGGGGAGTCGGAGGCTACACCTTC. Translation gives CASSPGRGVGGYTF.

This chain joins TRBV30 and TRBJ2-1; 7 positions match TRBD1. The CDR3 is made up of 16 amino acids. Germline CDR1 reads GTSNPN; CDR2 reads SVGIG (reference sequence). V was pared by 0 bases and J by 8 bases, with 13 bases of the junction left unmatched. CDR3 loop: CAWSVSGGRVTDEQFF. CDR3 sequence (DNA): TGTGCCTGGAGTGTATCAGGGGGACGCGTCACCGATGAGCAGTTCTTC.

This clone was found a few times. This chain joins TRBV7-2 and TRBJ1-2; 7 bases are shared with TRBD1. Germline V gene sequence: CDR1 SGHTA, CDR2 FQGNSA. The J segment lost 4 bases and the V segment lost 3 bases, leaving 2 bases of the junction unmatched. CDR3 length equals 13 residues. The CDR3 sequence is CASSLAGGYGYTF. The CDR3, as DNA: TGTGCCAGCAGCTTGGCAGGGGGCTATGGCTACACCTTC.

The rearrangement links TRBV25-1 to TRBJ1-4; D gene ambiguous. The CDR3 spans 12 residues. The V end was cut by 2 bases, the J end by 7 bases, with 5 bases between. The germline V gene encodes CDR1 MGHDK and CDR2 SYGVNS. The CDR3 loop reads CASSETVEKLFF. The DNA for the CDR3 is TGTGCCAGCAGTGAAACAGTTGAAAAACTGTTTTTT.

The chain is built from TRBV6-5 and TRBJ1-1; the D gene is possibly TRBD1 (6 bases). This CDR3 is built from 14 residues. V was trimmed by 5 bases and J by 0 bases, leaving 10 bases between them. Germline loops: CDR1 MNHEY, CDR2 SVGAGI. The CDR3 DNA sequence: TGTGCCAGCAGTACCGGACAGTTGAACACTGAAGCTTTCTTT. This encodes CASSTGQLNTEAFF.

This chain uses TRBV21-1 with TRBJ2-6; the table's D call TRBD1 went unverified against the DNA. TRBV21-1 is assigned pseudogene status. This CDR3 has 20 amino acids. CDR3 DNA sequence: TGTGCCAGCAGCAAAGAGGGAAAACAGGGAACCGACTCTGGGGCCAACGTCCTGACTTTC. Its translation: CASSKEGKQGTDSGANVLTF.

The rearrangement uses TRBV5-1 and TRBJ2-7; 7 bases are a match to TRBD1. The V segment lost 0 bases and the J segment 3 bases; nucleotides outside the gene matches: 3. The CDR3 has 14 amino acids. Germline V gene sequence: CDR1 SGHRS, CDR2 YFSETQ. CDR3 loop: CASSLGQGYYEQYF. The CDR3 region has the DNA TGCGCCAGCAGCTTGGGACAGGGTTACTACGAGCAGTACTTC.

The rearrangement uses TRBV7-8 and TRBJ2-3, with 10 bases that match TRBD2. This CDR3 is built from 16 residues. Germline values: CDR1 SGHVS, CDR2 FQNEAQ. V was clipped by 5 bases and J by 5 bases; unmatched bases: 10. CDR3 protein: CASSGSSGGLGDTQYF. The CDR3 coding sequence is TGTGCCAGCAGCGGATCTAGCGGGGGCTTAGGAGATACGCAGTATTTT.

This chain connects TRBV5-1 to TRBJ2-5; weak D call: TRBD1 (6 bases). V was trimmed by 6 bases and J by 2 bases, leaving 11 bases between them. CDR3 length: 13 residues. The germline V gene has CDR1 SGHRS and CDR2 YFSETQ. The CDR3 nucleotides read TGCGCCAGCACCTCGACAGGTCAAGAGACCCAGTACTTC. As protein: CASTSTGQETQYF.

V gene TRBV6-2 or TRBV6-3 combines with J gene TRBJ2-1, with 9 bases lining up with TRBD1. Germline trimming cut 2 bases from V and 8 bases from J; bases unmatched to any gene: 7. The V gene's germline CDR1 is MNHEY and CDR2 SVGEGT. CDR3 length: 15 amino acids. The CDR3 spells CASSYPRTGGDEQFF. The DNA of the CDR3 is TGTGCCAGCAGTTACCCCCGAACAGGGGGCGATGAGCAGTTCTTC.

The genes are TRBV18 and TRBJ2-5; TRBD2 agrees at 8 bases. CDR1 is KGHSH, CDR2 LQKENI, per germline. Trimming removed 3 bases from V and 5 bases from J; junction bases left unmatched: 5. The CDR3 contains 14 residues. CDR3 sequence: CASSPGTRLETQYF. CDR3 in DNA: TGTGCCAGCTCACCGGGGACTAGACTGGAGACCCAGTACTTC.

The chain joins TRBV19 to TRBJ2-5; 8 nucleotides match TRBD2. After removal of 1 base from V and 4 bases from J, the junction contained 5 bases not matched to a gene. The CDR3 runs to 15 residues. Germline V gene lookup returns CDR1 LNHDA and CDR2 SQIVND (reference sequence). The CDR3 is CASSIVRGGRETQYF. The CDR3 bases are TGTGCCAGTAGTATAGTTCGGGGGGGGAGAGAGACCCAGTACTTC. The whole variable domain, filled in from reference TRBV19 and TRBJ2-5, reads DGGITQSPKYLFRKEGQNVTLSCEQNLNHDAMYWYRQDPGQGLRLIYYSQIVNDFQKGDIAEGYSVSREKKESFPLTVTSAQKNPTAFYLCASSIVRGGRETQYFGPGTRLLVL.

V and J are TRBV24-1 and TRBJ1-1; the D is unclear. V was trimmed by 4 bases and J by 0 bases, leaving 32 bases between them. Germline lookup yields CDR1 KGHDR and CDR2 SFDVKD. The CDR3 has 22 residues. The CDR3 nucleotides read TGTGCCACCAGTGACCTCTCCTATCGGAGTCGGGAAAGGGTAAGGGTGAACACTGAAGCTTTCTTT. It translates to CATSDLSYRSRERVRVNTEAFF.

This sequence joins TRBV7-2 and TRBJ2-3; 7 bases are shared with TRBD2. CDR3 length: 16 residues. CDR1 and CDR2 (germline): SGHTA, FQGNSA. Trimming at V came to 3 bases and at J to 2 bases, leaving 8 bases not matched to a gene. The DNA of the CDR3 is TGTGCCAGCAGCTTCCGGGGGGACCCTCTCACAGATACGCAGTATTTT. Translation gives CASSFRGDPLTDTQYF.

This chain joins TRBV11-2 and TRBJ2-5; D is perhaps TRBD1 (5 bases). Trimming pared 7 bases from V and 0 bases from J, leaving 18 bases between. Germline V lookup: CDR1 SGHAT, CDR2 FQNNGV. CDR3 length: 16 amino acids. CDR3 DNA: TGTGCCAGCAAGATTAGGGGTAGTAAAGACCAAGAGACCCAGTACTTC. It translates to CASKIRGSKDQETQYF.

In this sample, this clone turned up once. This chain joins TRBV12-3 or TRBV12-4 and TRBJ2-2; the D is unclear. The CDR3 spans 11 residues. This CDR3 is CACTGTGELFF. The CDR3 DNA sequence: TGTGCTTGCACCGGGACCGGGGAGCTGTTTTTT.

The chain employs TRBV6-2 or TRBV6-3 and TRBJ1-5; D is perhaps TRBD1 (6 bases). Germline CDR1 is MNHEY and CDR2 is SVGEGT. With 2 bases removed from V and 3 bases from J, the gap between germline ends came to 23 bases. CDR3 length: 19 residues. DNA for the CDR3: TGTGCCAGCAGTTACGCCGTCGGAACGGACAGTATTTACAATCAGCCCCAGCATTTT. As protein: CASSYAVGTDSIYNQPQHF.

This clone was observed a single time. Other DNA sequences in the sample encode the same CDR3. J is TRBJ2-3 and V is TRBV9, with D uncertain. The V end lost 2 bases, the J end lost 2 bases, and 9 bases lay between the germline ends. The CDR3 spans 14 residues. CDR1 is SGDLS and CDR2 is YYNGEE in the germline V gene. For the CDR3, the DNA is TGTGCCAGCAGCGTTCTAGGAAACACAGATACGCAGTATTTT. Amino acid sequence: CASSVLGNTDTQYF.

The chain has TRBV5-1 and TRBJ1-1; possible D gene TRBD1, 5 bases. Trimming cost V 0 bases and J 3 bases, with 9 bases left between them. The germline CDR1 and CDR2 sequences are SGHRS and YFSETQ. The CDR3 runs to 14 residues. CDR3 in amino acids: CASSLGDSYTEAFF. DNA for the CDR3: TGCGCCAGCAGCTTGGGAGACAGTTACACTGAAGCTTTCTTT.

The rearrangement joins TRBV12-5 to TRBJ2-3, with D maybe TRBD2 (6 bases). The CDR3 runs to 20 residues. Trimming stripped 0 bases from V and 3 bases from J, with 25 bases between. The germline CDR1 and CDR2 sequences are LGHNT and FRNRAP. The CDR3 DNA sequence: TGTGCTAGTGGTTTGGTACTCTCCAGCGGAACGTTTGGGGGGACAGATACGCAGTATTTT. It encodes CASGLVLSSGTFGGTDTQYF.

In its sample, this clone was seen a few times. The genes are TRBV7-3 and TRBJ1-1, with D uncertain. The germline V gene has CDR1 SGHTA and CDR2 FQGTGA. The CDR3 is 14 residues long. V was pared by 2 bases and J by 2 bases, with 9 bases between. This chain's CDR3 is CASSLDGLNTEAFF. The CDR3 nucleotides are TGTGCCAGCAGCTTAGACGGACTAAACACTGAAGCTTTCTTT.

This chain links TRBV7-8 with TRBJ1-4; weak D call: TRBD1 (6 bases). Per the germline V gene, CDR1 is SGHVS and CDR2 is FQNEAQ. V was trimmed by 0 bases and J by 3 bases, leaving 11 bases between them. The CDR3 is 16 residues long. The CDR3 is CASSLAGASANEKLFF. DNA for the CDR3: TGTGCCAGCAGCTTAGCGGGGGCGTCGGCTAATGAAAAACTGTTTTTT.

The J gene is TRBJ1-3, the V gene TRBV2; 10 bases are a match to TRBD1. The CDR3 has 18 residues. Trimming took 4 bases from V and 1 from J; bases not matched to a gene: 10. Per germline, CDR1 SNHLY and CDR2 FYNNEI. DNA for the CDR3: TGTGCCAGCAGTGTCGAGGGGACAGGGGTTGTGTCTGGAAACACCATATATTTT. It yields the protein CASSVEGTGVVSGNTIYF.

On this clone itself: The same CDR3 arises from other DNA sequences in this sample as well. The CDR3 region is CASSLGPNQPQHF. Written as DNA, the CDR3 is TGTGCCAGCAGTTTAGGGCCGAATCAGCCCCAGCATTTT. V usage is TRBV12-3 or TRBV12-4 and J usage is TRBJ1-5; D gene ambiguous. V lost 1 base, J lost 4 bases, and 5 bases lay in between. This CDR3 is 13 amino acids long.

The CDR3 loop is CASSSGLAGLLGSDTQYF. In DNA form, the CDR3 reads TGTGCCAGCAGCTCGGGACTAGCGGGCCTCCTGGGGTCAGATACGCAGTATTTT. The genes are TRBV11-2 and TRBJ2-3; 12 bases fit TRBD2. J gave up 4 bases and V 4 bases, and 12 bases lay outside the gene matches. Germline loops: CDR1 SGHAT, CDR2 FQNNGV. The CDR3 contains 18 residues.